One and the same sample provided the 8 T cell receptor beta chains below, sequenced in a study of T-cell reconstitution after alpha-beta-depleted transplantation in children. Construction of the TCRbeta library involved unique molecular identifiers. TCRdb re-analysed the PCR reads in MiXCR, keeping a single row per CDR3 protein. The sample includes around 400,000 distinct CDR3 sequences, roughly 20% of them seen just once. The specimen was PBMCs from the stem cell graft donor, collected from the stem cell graft. The receptors shown here come from a human donor who donated a stem cell graft to a child with acute myeloid leukemia.

This clonotype occurred many times. The genes are TRBV29-1 and TRBJ2-7, with 9 bases lining up with TRBD1. V was clipped by 7 bases and J by 4 bases; unmatched bases: 8. Germline CDR1 reads SQVTM; CDR2 reads ANQGSEA. The CDR3 is made up of 13 amino acids. The CDR3 protein is CSAEGQGMYEQYF. CDR3 nucleotide sequence: TGCAGCGCCGAGGGACAGGGTATGTACGAGCAGTACTTC.

This rearrangement joins TRBV6-5 to TRBJ1-5; 7 nucleotides agree with TRBD1. The CDR3 extends over 16 amino acids. J gave up 3 bases and V 4 bases, and 9 bases lay outside the gene matches. Looked up from germline, CDR1 is MNHEY and CDR2 is SVGAGI. CDR3 loop: CASSSRKTGLNQPQHF. Written as DNA, the CDR3 is TGTGCCAGCAGTTCCCGGAAGACAGGGCTCAATCAGCCCCAGCATTTT.

This chain links TRBV25-1 with TRBJ2-5; 8 bases agree with TRBD2. The length of the CDR3 is 14 residues. The germline V gene has CDR1 MGHDK and CDR2 SYGVNS. V lost 4 bases to trimming and J lost 7 bases; unmatched junction nucleotides: 8. The DNA for the CDR3 is TGTGCCAGCAGTGGACTAGCGACTTTAGGGACCCAGTACTTC. Protein product: CASSGLATLGTQYF.

This clonotype was counted a few times. The J gene is TRBJ2-5, the V gene TRBV15; possible D gene TRBD2, 6 bases. Per germline, CDR1 LNHNV and CDR2 YYDKDF (reference sequence). Trimming removed 6 bases from V and 5 bases from J, with 10 bases in between. The CDR3 loop spans 12 amino acids. The CDR3 bases are TGTGCCACCAGAGAAGGAGGGGAGACCCAGTACTTC. This encodes CATREGGETQYF.

CDR3 region: CASSQERVGKGNYEQYF. CDR3 DNA sequence: TGCGCCAGCAGCCAAGAGAGAGTGGGTAAGGGAAACTACGAGCAGTACTTC. The rearrangement uses TRBV4-1 and TRBJ2-7; no reliable D call. Germline loops: CDR1 MGHRA, CDR2 YSYEKL. CDR3 length: 17 residues. Between the trimmed V and J ends, which lost 0 bases and 3 bases, there was a span of 18 bases.

The chain couples TRBV28 to TRBJ2-7; D not resolved. V lost 10 bases to trimming and J lost 1 base, with 11 bases between them. Germline CDR1 is MDHEN and CDR2 is SYDVKM. CDR3 size: 12 residues. The CDR3 bases are TGTGCCACGGGCCTACTTTCCTACGAGCAGTACTTC. Translating it yields CATGLLSYEQYF.

The chain is built from TRBV25-1 and TRBJ1-2; D is unresolved. V was cut by 2 bases and J by 8 bases, with 12 bases left in between. Germline-derived CDR1 and CDR2 are MGHDK and SYGVNS. The CDR3 loop spans 13 amino acids. CDR3 amino acids: CASSEPGVNGYTF. In nucleotides, the CDR3 is TGTGCCAGCAGTGAACCCGGGGTAAACGGCTACACCTTC.

This clonotype was recorded a few times. This sequence joins TRBV24-1 and TRBJ2-5; D remains ambiguous. Germline CDR1 and CDR2: KGHDR and SFDVKD. The CDR3 loop spans 16 amino acids. V was shortened by 3 bases and J by 0 bases, with 13 bases between the two germline ends. Here the CDR3 DNA reads TGTGCCACCAGTGATGCGGCGACCAATTACCAAGAGACCCAGTACTTC. The encoded protein is CATSDAATNYQETQYF.